This T cell receptor beta chain stems from a study of T cell responses to AZD1222 COVID-19 vaccine (dated by TCRdb to the early 2020s). Concerning the study at large: AZD1222 recipients given second doses at about 4 weeks or at about 12 weeks were pooled, since spike-specific TCR depth and breadth were not found to differ between the two schedules. A total of roughly 240 trial participants underwent TCR sequencing, of whom around 200 received two doses of AZD1222 and about 26 received two doses of the MenACWY control vaccine. Trial participants were enrolled by age into 18-55, 56-69 and 70-plus year subgroups, with around 140, 26 and 57 TCR-sequenced participants respectively.

Based on the germline V gene (reference sequence), the CDR1 and CDR2 sequences are LGHDT and YNNKEL. Counted from cysteine to phenylalanine, this CDR3 has 18 amino acids. Only the CDR3 portion is preserved as DNA: 54 bases, with reading frame beginning at the first base. The trim is 1 base for V and 6 bases for J, with a gap of 19 bases between the germline ends. Per the publication, the time point label means: baseline before first vaccination. Samples from vaccinated people were obtained from the UK trials COV001 and COV002, which included a single-blind randomized controlled phase 2/3 trial of AZD1222 (ChAdOx1 nCoV-19) in healthy adults. For TCRbeta chain sequencing, PBMC samples from trial participants were taken at day 0 and at day 28 after the second dose. On the study overall, not on this receptor specifically: Conclusions about previously exposed vaccinees were limited because only a handful of AZD1222 recipients were SARS-CoV-2 seropositive at baseline. Because no day 14 peak-response samples were available, the repertoires could be characterized only after the peak T cell response. The vaccine-associated CD4 TCRs covered the entire spike protein, and the dominant responses fell in regions 160-218 and 743-854. The 56-69-year group was small, and its depth increase did not reach significance, likely because of low power. After two AZD1222 doses, spike-specific TCR breadth and depth were significantly higher than at day 0 and than in MenACWY recipients. Participants were mostly white British and included more females than males, and it was suggested by the authors that clonal diversity may have been underestimated. Nearly half of unique spike-specific TCRs reportedly recognized epitopes outside regions mutated in the B.1.351 and B.1.1.7 variants.

This clone was observed a few times. Its antigen remains unidentified. No quality values exist for individual bases; no much larger clone is one base distant. The CDR3 regions of human TCRbeta chains were subjected to immunosequencing. Per the source publication's procedure: Repertoire TCRs were matched against a reference library of SARS-CoV-2-specific TCRs generated with the MIRA antigen-specificity platform. Breadth was defined as the fraction of unique TCRs that were SARS-CoV-2-associated, and depth was defined as the fraction of total T cells that were SARS-CoV-2-associated. Using the MIRA data, every spike-specific TCR was mapped to the spike region that the TCR reacted to and assigned to either a CD4 or a CD8 class. Log10-transformed breadth and depth values were compared by one-way ANOVA with Sidak's multiple comparisons tests. TCRdb retrieved this table from immuneACCESS and kept in-frame rearrangements only. Not all clones are present; in checked studies, unresolved V genes account for under half, and no reason is known for the remainder. The V and J calls and clone size come from that table; D and trimming were worked out from the DNA. This sample gives about 150,000 clones in total; 90% of them show up just once. Of the sample, roughly 1.6% is held by the ten largest clones.

The sequence was collected from an adult in good health. This material consisted of peripheral blood, taken on day 0 of AZD1222 vaccination. The chain employs TRBV3-1 (or the pseudogene TRBV3-2) and TRBJ1-6, with the D segment identity uncertain. Read as DNA, the sequence is TGTGCCAGCAGCCAAGGGTTGGCTCTGAAGCCAGGTAATTCACCCCTCCACTTT. Translated, this gives CASSQGLALKPGNSPLHF.